These 16 T cell receptor beta chains share one sample of origin, sequenced in a study of shared clonotypes between healthy human individuals. Sequencing was performed with immunoSEQ multiplex PCR; in TCRdb, only in-frame clones are kept and a portion is missing. The data show millions of clones, around 96% seen once. Naive CD8 cells were CD45RO-negative, positively selected for CCR7, excluding terminally differentiated effector memory CD45RA+ cells. The specimen was naive CD8+ T cells sorted from blood. Every receptor here comes from a young man in good health.

This clone has just a few counts. This chain uses TRBV30 with TRBJ1-6; the match to TRBD1 covers 11 bases. This CDR3 has 16 amino acids. Germline assignment: CDR1 GTSNPN and CDR2 SVGIG (reference sequence). J gave up 3 bases and V 7 bases, and 8 bases lay outside the gene matches. The CDR3 reads CASTGTGGYYNSPLHF. The CDR3 DNA reads as TGTGCCTCAACCGGGACAGGGGGTTACTATAATTCACCCCTCCACTTT.

The chain joins TRBV27 to TRBJ2-1, with D possibly TRBD1 on 6 matching bases. Germline V gives CDR1 MNHEY, CDR2 SMNVEV (reference sequence). V dropped 7 bases and J dropped 0 bases, with 10 bases sitting between them. The CDR3 length is 14 residues. The CDR3 DNA reads as TGTGCCAGCATGCCAGGGGACTCCTACAATGAGCAGTTCTTC. The encoded protein is CASMPGDSYNEQFF.

The rearrangement links TRBV13 to TRBJ1-6, with 10 bases fitting TRBD1. Germline CDR1 is PRHDT and CDR2 is FYEKMQ (reference sequence). CDR3 length equals 16 residues. V was pared by 6 bases and J by 8 bases, with 10 bases of the junction left unmatched. The CDR3 protein is CASSRGGTGAHSPLHF. DNA for the CDR3: TGTGCCAGCAGTCGCGGAGGGACAGGGGCCCATTCACCCCTCCACTTT.

The genes are TRBV7-9 and TRBJ2-7; 7 bases map to TRBD2. Germline CDR1 reads SEHNR; CDR2 reads FQNEAQ (reference sequence). Trimming took 0 bases from V and 5 from J; bases not matched to a gene: 7. The length of the CDR3 is 15 residues. The CDR3 DNA sequence: TGTGCCAGCAGCTTAGCGGGAGGGCCTTCGGACGAGCAGTACTTC. Encoded protein: CASSLAGGPSDEQYF.

V usage is TRBV19 and J usage is TRBJ1-2, with D possibly TRBD1 on 6 matching bases. V lost 9 bases and J 4 bases, leaving 15 bases between the germline ends. In germline, CDR1 is LNHDA, CDR2 SQIVND (reference sequence). The CDR3 sequence is 13 residues long. The CDR3 DNA sequence: TGTGCCAGCCAGTCGGGGGGCGGCTATGGCTACACCTTC. Translation: CASQSGGGYGYTF.

The rearrangement uses TRBV9 and TRBJ2-2; D might be TRBD1 (6 bases). Germline V gene sequence: CDR1 SGDLS, CDR2 YYNGEE. The CDR3 length is 15 residues. V was shortened by 3 bases and J by 1 base, with 10 bases between the two germline ends. The CDR3 sequence: CASSDQGKNTGELFF. DNA for the CDR3: TGTGCCAGCAGCGATCAGGGGAAGAACACCGGGGAGCTGTTTTTT. Supplemented by reference TRBV9 and TRBJ2-2, the full variable domain reads DSGVTQTPKHLITATGQRVTLRCSPRSGDLSVYWYQQSLDQGLQFLIQYYNGEERAKGNILERFSAQQFPDLHSELNLSSLELGDSALYFCASSDQGKNTGELFFGEGSRLTVL.

The chain has TRBV6-1 and TRBJ1-2; D possibly corresponds to TRBD1 (5 bases). The V gene lost 5 bases and the J gene lost 2 bases, with 6 bases spanning the gap. CDR1 is MNHNS and CDR2 is SASEGT in the germline V gene. This CDR3 contains 12 residues. The chain's CDR3 is CASSRQNYGYTF. In DNA form, the CDR3 reads TGTGCCAGCAGTCGACAGAACTATGGCTACACCTTC.

The rearrangement joins TRBV5-6 to TRBJ2-3; 10 bases fit TRBD2. Germline V lookup: CDR1 SGHDT, CDR2 YYEEEE. The CDR3 covers 15 residues. J lost 4 bases, V lost 4 bases, and 6 bases had no gene match. The CDR3 here is CASSPAGGQPDTQYF. DNA for the CDR3: TGTGCCAGCAGCCCAGCGGGAGGGCAGCCAGATACGCAGTATTTT.

This clone was picked up many times. V and J are TRBV7-3 and TRBJ1-1; D is uncertain. Germline CDR1 is SGHTA and CDR2 is FQGTGA. V was pared by 2 bases and J by 7 bases, with 8 bases between. CDR3 length equals 12 residues. The CDR3 reads CASSLDKGEAFF. CDR3 bases: TGTGCCAGCAGCTTAGACAAGGGTGAAGCTTTCTTT.

As for this clone: Other DNA variants within this sample encode the same CDR3. The J gene is TRBJ2-3, the V gene TRBV6-4; D might be TRBD1 or TRBD2, each matching 5 bases. From germline, CDR1 is MRHNA and CDR2 SNTAGT. Deletions cut 0 bases from V and 1 base from J, with 5 bases between. The CDR3 contains 14 residues. DNA of the CDR3: TGTGCCAGCAGTGACTCGGGGGGCACAGATACGCAGTATTTT. Its protein is CASSDSGGTDTQYF.

The J gene is TRBJ2-7, the V gene TRBV7-2; 8 bases agree with TRBD1. The CDR3 is 14 residues long. V lost 2 bases, J lost 4 bases, and 4 bases stayed unmatched. Germline loops: CDR1 SGHTA, CDR2 FQGNSA. Here the CDR3 reads CASSLPDRVYEQYF. The CDR3 region has the DNA TGTGCCAGCAGCTTACCGGACAGGGTTTACGAGCAGTACTTC.

This chain links TRBV5-1 with TRBJ2-3; D remains unclear. Germline V CDR1 and CDR2: SGHRS, YFSETQ. V lost 3 bases, J lost 5 bases, and 13 bases lay in between. The CDR3 loop spans 14 amino acids. The CDR3 spells CASSSVPVGDTQYF. CDR3 sequence (DNA): TGCGCCAGCAGCTCGGTCCCTGTAGGAGATACGCAGTATTTT.

The chain couples TRBV27 to TRBJ2-2; D may match TRBD1 or TRBD2 (5 bases each). V lost 8 bases, J lost 3 bases, and 10 bases lay in between. Germline-derived CDR1 and CDR2 are MNHEY and SMNVEV (reference sequence). CDR3 size: 13 residues. CDR3 coding DNA: TGTGCCAGCGGTCTGGGGGACACCGGGGAGCTGTTTTTT. Translated, it gives CASGLGDTGELFF.

This rearrangement joins TRBV30 to TRBJ2-1; the D call may be TRBD1 or TRBD2 (5 bases each). The V and J ends lost 7 bases and 3 bases respectively, with 13 bases between them. The germline V gene has CDR1 GTSNPN and CDR2 SVGIG (reference sequence). This CDR3 has 13 residues. The CDR3 sequence: CAFRDPFYNEQFF. DNA of the CDR3: TGTGCCTTCCGGGACCCATTCTACAATGAGCAGTTCTTC. Full variable domain (rest looked up from reference TRBV30 and TRBJ2-1): SQTIHQWPATLVQPVGSPLSLECTVEGTSNPNLYWYRQAAGRGLQLLFYSVGIGQISSEVPQNLSASRPQDRQFILSSKKLLLSDSGFYLCAFRDPFYNEQFFGPGTRLTVL.

The gene calls are TRBV27 and TRBJ2-7; 8 nucleotides line up with TRBD1. The CDR3 runs 16 residues. The germline V gene has CDR1 MNHEY and CDR2 SMNVEV (reference sequence). J gave up 2 bases and V 5 bases, and 11 bases lay outside the gene matches. This chain's CDR3 is CASSPSTGARTYEQYF. The CDR3 bases are TGTGCCAGCAGTCCATCGACAGGGGCCCGGACCTACGAGCAGTACTTC.

The V gene is TRBV6-5, the J gene TRBJ2-3; 8 bases are shared with TRBD2. V shed 0 bases, J shed 6 bases, and the junction held 2 bases outside the gene matches. From germline, CDR1 is MNHEY and CDR2 SVGAGI. This CDR3 has 14 residues. CDR3 in DNA: TGTGCCAGCAGTTACTCGGCGGGAGGTGATACGCAGTATTTT. Translation gives CASSYSAGGDTQYF.